The present TCR beta chain was sequenced within a study of blood T cell repertoires in COVID-19. Study as a whole: Sites in the United States, Italy and Spain provided acute and convalescent COVID-19 samples. Nucleic acid was either cDNA or gDNA, and it came from T cells, B-cell-depleted T cells, or PBMCs.

CDR1 is SNHLY, CDR2 FYNNEI, per germline. V lost 6 bases, J lost 2 bases, and 6 bases stayed unmatched. This CDR3 has 15 residues. This clone occurred many times. How the authors handled the data: Estimation of nucleated cell counts relied on the amplification of reference gene primers. This table comes from immunoSEQ multiplex PCR, and its TCRdb copy is limited to in-frame clones, with some not included. The V and J calls and clone size are taken from that table; D and trimming were inferred from the DNA. This sample has roughly 150,000 clones, with around 80% found just once. Sequenced: peripheral blood. The clonotype was recovered from a human donor with acute or convalescent COVID-19. The donor label of this sample is uncertain. The chain links TRBV2 to TRBJ2-7, with 11 bases that match TRBD2. DNA for the CDR3: TGTGCCAGCAGAGAGGGACTAGCGGTCGCCTACGAGCAGTACTTC. Translation gives CASREGLAVAYEQYF.